Listed below are T cell receptor beta chains from one sample, sequenced in a study of regulatory T cells in long-lasting Graves disease. In TCRdb, the multiplex PCR reads were re-called with MiXCR into one record per CDR3 protein. Among over 450,000 distinct CDR3 sequences listed, about 12% were seen once. The same specimen was also included in a second study, on T cells in Graves' hyperthyroidism and ophthalmopathy.

The starting material was peripheral blood mononuclear cells (PBMCs), obtained at new diagnosis, from a patient treated with antithyroid drugs. The receptors shown here come from a woman in her 30s with Graves disease. CDR3s include the opening cysteine and the closing phenylalanine or tryptophan. The D gene is left open where the match is weak. Clone size is given for some rows only: seen once, a few or many times, or a class if the clone is expanded.

abundance: few
v_gene: TRBV19
d_gene: TRBD2
j_gene: TRBJ2-2
CDR3aa: CASSKTSGRGELFF
CDR3nt: TGTGCCAGTAGTAAGACTAGCGGGAGAGGGGAGCTGTTTTTT

abundance: NA
v_gene: TRBV7-2
d_gene: NA
j_gene: TRBJ1-3
CDR3aa: CASSLSGPSSGNTIYF
CDR3nt: TGTGCCAGCAGCTTGTCCGGACCGAGCTCTGGAAACACCATATATTTT

abundance: NA
v_gene: TRBV28
d_gene: NA
j_gene: TRBJ2-2
CDR3aa: CASSPIAPAGPGELFF
CDR3nt: TGTGCCAGCAGTCCCATAGCCCCCGCCGGCCCCGGGGAGCTGTTTTTT

abundance: many
v_gene: TRBV2
d_gene: TRBD2
j_gene: TRBJ2-1
CDR3aa: CASSLVAGAYNEQFF
CDR3nt: TGTGCCAGCAGCTTGGTAGCGGGGGCCTACAATGAGCAGTTCTTC

abundance: many
v_gene: TRBV7-9
d_gene: NA
j_gene: TRBJ2-3
CDR3aa: CASSLEGTRVADTQYF
CDR3nt: TGTGCCAGCAGCTTAGAGGGGACAAGGGTTGCAGATACGCAGTATTTT

abundance: few
v_gene: TRBV14
d_gene: NA
j_gene: TRBJ2-7
CDR3aa: CASSQGVNGFYEQYF
CDR3nt: TGTGCCAGCAGCCAAGGGGTGAACGGATTCTACGAGCAGTACTTC

abundance: many
v_gene: TRBV7-8
d_gene: NA
j_gene: TRBJ2-5
CDR3aa: CASSLAEVTQYF
CDR3nt: TGTGCCAGCAGCTTAGCGGAGGTGACCCAGTACTTC

abundance: many
v_gene: TRBV2
d_gene: NA
j_gene: TRBJ2-7
CDR3aa: CASSGVLAYEQYF
CDR3nt: TGTGCCAGTAGTGGGGTTTTAGCCTACGAGCAGTACTTC

abundance: many
v_gene: TRBV5-1
d_gene: NA
j_gene: TRBJ1-2
CDR3aa: CASSLTHRSGRQGSGYTF
CDR3nt: TGCGCCAGCAGCTTGACTCATCGTTCCGGGAGGCAGGGAAGTGGCTACACCTTC

abundance: many
v_gene: TRBV2
d_gene: NA
j_gene: TRBJ2-3
CDR3aa: CASSTGTASTDTQYF
CDR3nt: TGTGCCAGCAGTACCGGGACGGCAAGCACAGATACGCAGTATTTT

abundance: many
v_gene: TRBV5-1
d_gene: NA
j_gene: TRBJ2-1
CDR3aa: CASSSPPNNEQFF
CDR3nt: TGCGCCAGCAGCTCCCCACCTAACAATGAGCAGTTCTTC

abundance: many
v_gene: TRBV19
d_gene: NA
j_gene: TRBJ2-1
CDR3aa: CASSIWGDGVYNEQFF
CDR3nt: TGTGCCAGTAGTATCTGGGGGGACGGAGTCTACAATGAGCAGTTCTTC

abundance: few
v_gene: TRBV11-2
d_gene: NA
j_gene: TRBJ1-5
CDR3aa: CASSQTSDSRGVSNQPQHF
CDR3nt: TGTGCCAGCAGCCAGACATCGGACTCACGAGGGGTTAGCAATCAGCCCCAGCATTTT

abundance: NA
v_gene: TRBV4-1
d_gene: NA
j_gene: TRBJ2-2
CDR3aa: CASSPGEDTGELFF
CDR3nt: TGCGCCAGCAGCCCGGGAGAAGACACCGGGGAGCTGTTTTTT

abundance: NA
v_gene: TRBV18
d_gene: NA
j_gene: TRBJ2-5
CDR3aa: CASSRFQETQYF
CDR3nt: TGTGCCAGCTCACGATTCCAAGAGACCCAGTACTTC

abundance: NA
v_gene: TRBV24-1
d_gene: TRBD1
j_gene: TRBJ2-2
CDR3aa: CATSDFRGRTGELFF
CDR3nt: TGTGCCACCAGTGATTTCAGGGGGCGCACCGGGGAGCTGTTTTTT

abundance: many
v_gene: TRBV15
d_gene: NA
j_gene: TRBJ2-2
CDR3aa: CATSRDGRGVAAGELFF
CDR3nt: TGTGCCACCAGCAGAGATGGCCGGGGCGTGGCGGCCGGGGAGCTGTTTTTT

abundance: NA
v_gene: TRBV28
d_gene: NA
j_gene: TRBJ1-2
CDR3aa: CASSSPTEIYGYTF
CDR3nt: TGTGCCAGCAGTTCCCCGACAGAAATATATGGCTACACCTTC

abundance: NA
v_gene: TRBV10-3
d_gene: TRBD2
j_gene: TRBJ2-1
CDR3aa: CAIYSGSGYNEQFF
CDR3nt: TGTGCCATCTACAGCGGGAGCGGTTACAATGAGCAGTTCTTC

abundance: few
v_gene: TRBV5-5
d_gene: NA
j_gene: TRBJ2-1
CDR3aa: CASSLEQEAFYEQFF
CDR3nt: TGTGCCAGCAGCTTGGAGCAGGAAGCCTTCTATGAGCAGTTCTTC

abundance: NA
v_gene: TRBV2
d_gene: NA
j_gene: TRBJ2-3
CDR3aa: CASSSYRENTDTQYF
CDR3nt: TGTGCCAGCAGTTCATACAGGGAGAACACAGATACGCAGTATTTT

abundance: many
v_gene: TRBV19
d_gene: NA
j_gene: TRBJ2-2
CDR3aa: CASSSGRANTGELFF
CDR3nt: TGTGCCAGCAGCTCGGGACGAGCGAACACCGGGGAGCTGTTTTTT

abundance: many
v_gene: TRBV2
d_gene: NA
j_gene: TRBJ2-5
CDR3aa: CASSEGAAQETQYF
CDR3nt: TGTGCCAGCAGTGAAGGAGCCGCCCAAGAGACCCAGTACTTC

abundance: NA
v_gene: TRBV19
d_gene: NA
j_gene: TRBJ1-5
CDR3aa: CAGSIIDNQPQHF
CDR3nt: TGTGCCGGTAGTATCATTGACAATCAGCCCCAGCATTTT

abundance: many
v_gene: TRBV4-3
d_gene: NA
j_gene: TRBJ2-7
CDR3aa: CASSQGDQRAYEQYF
CDR3nt: TGCGCCAGCAGCCAAGGAGATCAGCGGGCCTACGAGCAGTACTTC

abundance: few
v_gene: TRBV20-1
d_gene: NA
j_gene: TRBJ1-5
CDR3aa: CSAPETENQPQHF
CDR3nt: TGCAGTGCTCCCGAGACAGAGAATCAGCCCCAGCATTTT

abundance: NA
v_gene: TRBV11-3
d_gene: TRBD1
j_gene: TRBJ2-5
CDR3aa: CASSYNRGQETQYF
CDR3nt: TGTGCCAGCAGCTATAACAGGGGTCAAGAGACCCAGTACTTC

abundance: many
v_gene: TRBV20-1
d_gene: NA
j_gene: TRBJ2-5
CDR3aa: CSAMNSLTGLQETQYF
CDR3nt: TGCAGTGCTATGAACTCTCTCACGGGGTTACAAGAGACCCAGTACTTC

abundance: NA
v_gene: TRBV5-1
d_gene: NA
j_gene: TRBJ2-1
CDR3aa: CASSLLRGSYNEQFF
CDR3nt: TGCGCCAGCAGCTTATTGCGGGGCTCCTACAATGAGCAGTTCTTC

abundance: NA
v_gene: TRBV5-1
d_gene: NA
j_gene: TRBJ1-5
CDR3aa: CASSFEGGNQPQHF
CDR3nt: TGCGCCAGCAGCTTCGAGGGGGGCAACCAGCCCCAGCATTTT

abundance: many
v_gene: TRBV5-5
d_gene: NA
j_gene: TRBJ2-5
CDR3aa: CASSLGVGIQETQYF
CDR3nt: TGTGCCAGCAGCTTGGGGGTTGGCATCCAAGAGACCCAGTACTTC

abundance: many
v_gene: TRBV28
d_gene: NA
j_gene: TRBJ2-7
CDR3aa: CASRGGADDGYEQYF
CDR3nt: TGTGCCAGCAGGGGGGGGGCCGACGACGGGTACGAGCAGTACTTC

abundance: many
v_gene: TRBV7-6
d_gene: NA
j_gene: TRBJ2-1
CDR3aa: CASSPPPGSSNEQFF
CDR3nt: TGTGCCAGCAGCCCCCCCCCGGGGAGTTCAAATGAGCAGTTCTTC

abundance: NA
v_gene: TRBV19
d_gene: TRBD1
j_gene: TRBJ1-2
CDR3aa: CASTPTRTGGYYGYTF
CDR3nt: TGTGCCAGTACCCCCACCAGGACAGGGGGCTACTATGGCTACACCTTC

abundance: many
v_gene: TRBV6-2/TRBV6-3
d_gene: NA
j_gene: TRBJ2-7
CDR3aa: CASSYAAVNSYEQYF
CDR3nt: TGTGCCAGCAGTTACGCGGCCGTTAATTCCTACGAGCAGTACTTC

abundance: many
v_gene: TRBV13
d_gene: NA
j_gene: TRBJ1-4
CDR3aa: CASSLGRLGLEKLFF
CDR3nt: TGTGCCAGCAGCTTAGGAAGGCTCGGACTTGAAAAACTGTTTTTT

abundance: many
v_gene: TRBV30
d_gene: TRBD1
j_gene: TRBJ2-3
CDR3aa: CAWSPNRGRTDTQYF
CDR3nt: TGTGCCTGGAGCCCAAACAGGGGTAGAACAGATACGCAGTATTTT

abundance: NA
v_gene: TRBV7-2
d_gene: TRBD2
j_gene: TRBJ2-1
CDR3aa: CASSLGLVYEQFF
CDR3nt: TGTGCCAGCAGCCTAGGACTAGTCTATGAGCAGTTCTTC

abundance: many
v_gene: TRBV4-1
d_gene: TRBD1
j_gene: TRBJ1-1
CDR3aa: CASSSRDRGIEAFF
CDR3nt: TGCGCCAGCAGCAGCCGGGACAGGGGGATTGAAGCTTTCTTT

abundance: many
v_gene: TRBV7-9
d_gene: TRBD2
j_gene: TRBJ2-1
CDR3aa: CASSLSGIGNEQFF
CDR3nt: TGTGCCAGCAGTCTGAGCGGGATCGGTAATGAGCAGTTCTTC

abundance: few
v_gene: TRBV3-1
d_gene: NA
j_gene: TRBJ1-4
CDR3aa: CASRGSQIATNEKLFF
CDR3nt: TGTGCCAGCAGGGGTTCCCAAATTGCAACTAATGAAAAACTGTTTTTT

abundance: NA
v_gene: TRBV15
d_gene: NA
j_gene: TRBJ1-5
CDR3aa: CATSSFLGHQPQHF
CDR3nt: TGTGCCACCAGCAGTTTTTTGGGACACCAGCCCCAGCATTTT

abundance: NA
v_gene: TRBV20-1
d_gene: NA
j_gene: TRBJ1-1
CDR3aa: CSARGSLGAPTTANTEAFF
CDR3nt: TGCAGTGCTAGAGGTTCTCTCGGGGCCCCGACGACAGCTAACACTGAAGCTTTCTTT

abundance: many
v_gene: TRBV29-1
d_gene: NA
j_gene: TRBJ2-1
CDR3aa: CSVEGVAGDRTYNEQFF
CDR3nt: TGCAGCGTTGAAGGGGTCGCGGGGGACAGGACCTACAATGAGCAGTTCTTC

abundance: few
v_gene: TRBV20-1
d_gene: NA
j_gene: TRBJ1-2
CDR3aa: CSARFHRRGGYGYTF
CDR3nt: TGCAGTGCTAGGTTCCATCGTCGTGGGGGCTATGGCTACACCTTC